The 8 T cell receptor beta chains below all came from one sample that was sequenced in a study of T-cell reconstitution after alpha-beta-depleted transplantation in children. TCRbeta library construction was performed incorporating unique molecular identifiers. TCRdb used MiXCR to reprocess the PCR reads, holding one entry per CDR3 protein. The sample shows 600,000 to 800,000 distinct CDR3 sequences, roughly 14% of them seen only once. This sample comprised PBMCs, obtained before TCRalphabeta/CD19-depleted stem cell transplant. Source of these receptors: a girl aged 2-10 years with congenital amegakaryocytic thrombocytopenia, due to receive a stem cell transplant.

This clonotype was detected many times. The V gene is TRBV4-1, the J gene TRBJ1-5; D gene unclear. Germline loops: CDR1 MGHRA, CDR2 YSYEKL. The CDR3 loop spans 14 amino acids. Deletions cut 9 bases from V and 2 bases from J, with 14 bases between. CDR3 region: CASGPREGNQPQHF. Written as DNA, the CDR3 is TGCGCCAGTGGCCCTCGAGAAGGCAATCAGCCCCAGCATTTT.

This clonotype came up a few times. The genes are TRBV30 and TRBJ2-3; D remains unclear. The germline gives CDR1 GTSNPN, CDR2 SVGIG (reference sequence). The V gene lost 1 base and the J gene lost 6 bases, with 11 bases spanning the gap. This CDR3 contains 13 residues. In DNA form, the CDR3 reads TGTGCCTGGAGTGGAATAGTGACCGATACGCAGTATTTT. This sequence encodes CAWSGIVTDTQYF.

V gene TRBV19 combines with J gene TRBJ2-7, with D uncertain. Between the trimmed V and J ends, which lost 2 bases and 2 bases, there was a span of 7 bases. Per the germline V gene, CDR1 is LNHDA and CDR2 is SQIVND (reference sequence). The CDR3 sequence is 13 residues long. This CDR3 is CASSIKHPYEQYF. The CDR3, as DNA: TGTGCCAGTAGTATAAAACACCCCTACGAGCAGTACTTC.

This clonotype turned up a few times. At one of its ends the junction is not consistent with the germline gene, which may arise from a read error. The chain combines TRBV28 with TRBJ2-3; 8 nucleotides line up with TRBD2. The germline V gene encodes CDR1 MDHEN and CDR2 SYDVKM. The CDR3 is 15 residues long. CDR3 coding DNA: TGTGTCAGCAGTCTCCCGAGCGGGAGAACAGATACGCAGTATTTT. This gives the protein CVSSLPSGRTDTQYF.

The chain uses TRBV7-6 and TRBJ2-7, with D perhaps being TRBD1 or TRBD2 (5 bases each). This CDR3 has 11 residues. Trimming left V 5 bases short and J 7 bases short, with 9 bases between. Germline CDR1 and CDR2: SGHVS and FNYEAQ. In nucleotides, the CDR3 is TGTGCCAGCAGCACGGGACGAGAGCAGTACTTC. The encoded protein is CASSTGREQYF.

About this clonotype: At one end the junction does not follow the germline gene, possibly because of a read error. The chain couples TRBV12-3 or TRBV12-4 to TRBJ2-1; TRBD2 matches 10 bases. The length of the CDR3 is 15 residues. The CDR3 sequence is CASSLGLAGDKEQFF. CDR3 in DNA: TGTGCCAGCAGTTTAGGGCTAGCGGGAGACAAGGAGCAGTTCTTC.

This clonotype was found many times. The rearrangement joins TRBV6-1 to TRBJ1-6, with D perhaps TRBD1 (5 bases). The CDR3 runs to 16 residues. The V gene lost 6 bases and the J gene lost 7 bases, with 19 bases spanning the gap. Looked up from germline, CDR1 is MNHNS and CDR2 is SASEGT. The CDR3 region has the DNA TGTGCCAGCAGCCCCTGGGGGGACCCGGGCAATTCACCCCTCCACTTT. It codes for CASSPWGDPGNSPLHF.

There are a few counts of this clonotype. J is TRBJ2-7 and V is TRBV5-6; D may match TRBD1 or TRBD2 (6 bases each). This CDR3 region has 16 residues. The germline gives CDR1 SGHDT, CDR2 YYEEEE. The V gene lost 4 bases and the J gene lost 2 bases, with 19 bases spanning the gap. Here the CDR3 reads CASSADYRVSPYEQYF. The DNA for the CDR3 is TGTGCCAGCAGCGCGGACTACAGGGTATCCCCCTACGAGCAGTACTTC.